A single sample is the source of the 10 T cell receptor beta chains below, sequenced in a study of patients and donors after allogeneic stem cell transplantation. TCRdb re-derived calls from the RT-PCR reads in MiXCR, one entry per CDR3 protein. Among 400,000 to 500,000 distinct CDR3 sequences, about a sixth were seen once, and the ten largest hold less than 9.5%. Material: blood, either unsorted or a sorted T cell fraction (not recorded which). The source of these receptors is a human donor who was either an allogeneic HSCT recipient or a stem cell or donor lymphocyte infusion donor (not recorded which). It is not recorded whose cells these are; they may come from a transplant donor.

This clonotype occurred a few times. The V and J genes are TRBV15 and TRBJ2-5, with 7 bases lining up with TRBD1. V lost 3 bases, J lost 2 bases, and 3 bases stayed unmatched. The CDR3 consists of 14 residues. Germline CDR1 is LNHNV and CDR2 is YYDKDF (reference sequence). The CDR3 nucleotides are TGTGCCACCAGCAGGCCGGACAGGCAAGAGACCCAGTACTTC. It is translated as CATSRPDRQETQYF.

This clonotype has a count of ten or more. The V and J genes are TRBV5-1 and TRBJ2-1; TRBD1 or TRBD2 may be the D gene (5 bases each). Trimming stripped 5 bases from V and 5 bases from J, with 14 bases between. The CDR3 runs to 14 residues. Germline CDR1 is SGHRS and CDR2 is YFSETQ. The CDR3 spells CASSQGDGNNEQFF. The CDR3 coding sequence is TGCGCCAGCAGTCAAGGGGACGGGAACAATGAGCAGTTCTTC.

V gene TRBV7-9 combines with J gene TRBJ2-1; TRBD2 matches 15 bases. Germline V lookup: CDR1 SEHNR, CDR2 FQNEAQ (reference sequence). With 4 bases clipped from V and 7 bases from J, the junction kept 8 bases outside the gene matches. The CDR3 is made up of 17 amino acids. The CDR3 bases are TGTGCCAGCAGCTCCCGGACTAGCGGGGGGGCGGGGAATGAGCAGTTCTTC. Translation: CASSSRTSGGAGNEQFF.

V is TRBV20-1 and J is TRBJ2-1, with D possibly matching TRBD1 (6 bases). Germline CDR1 is DFQATT and CDR2 is SNEGSKA (reference sequence). The CDR3 covers 14 residues. Trimming removed 7 bases from V and 2 bases from J, with 15 bases in between. CDR3 loop: CSVYTGPTYNEQFF. The CDR3 DNA reads as TGCAGTGTTTATACAGGGCCCACCTACAATGAGCAGTTCTTC.

This clonotype turned up a few times. The chain recombines TRBV20-1 with TRBJ2-3; maybe TRBD2 (5 bases). Germline V CDR1 and CDR2: DFQATT, SNEGSKA (reference sequence). This CDR3 has 14 residues. V was clipped by 3 bases and J by 0 bases, with 10 bases between them. The CDR3 DNA follows: TGCAGTGCTAGTAACCGGGGAAGCACAGATACGCAGTATTTT. It translates to CSASNRGSTDTQYF.

This clonotype was seen many times. V gene TRBV12-3 or TRBV12-4 combines with J gene TRBJ1-2; 9 bases agree with TRBD1. The ends lost 6 bases at V and 8 bases at J; junction bases unmatched: 4. This CDR3 has 12 residues. The CDR3 sequence is CASRSDRGGYTF. The CDR3 coding sequence is TGTGCCAGCAGATCCGACAGGGGGGGCTACACCTTC.

The genes are TRBV19 and TRBJ1-1; D perhaps matches TRBD1 (6 bases). Per the germline V gene, CDR1 is LNHDA and CDR2 is SQIVND (reference sequence). The CDR3 consists of 15 residues. Deletions cut 3 bases from V and 1 base from J, with 12 bases between. The CDR3: CASSMGGGRNTEAFF. CDR3 nucleotide sequence: TGTGCCAGTAGTATGGGGGGCGGTAGGAACACTGAAGCTTTCTTT.

The J gene is TRBJ2-1, the V gene TRBV20-1; tentatively, D is TRBD2 (6 bases). Trimming removed 2 bases from V and 1 base from J, with 12 bases in between. In germline, CDR1 is DFQATT, CDR2 SNEGSKA (reference sequence). The CDR3 contains 15 residues. CDR3 loop: CSARSPGSSYNEQFF. As DNA, the CDR3 is TGCAGTGCTAGATCCCCCGGGAGTTCCTACAATGAGCAGTTCTTC.

This clonotype was counted only a few times. V gene TRBV6-5 combines with J gene TRBJ1-5, with 10 bases matching TRBD1. Germline trimming cut 2 bases from V and 6 bases from J; bases unmatched to any gene: 13. Germline V lookup: CDR1 MNHEY, CDR2 SVGAGI. This CDR3 spans 18 amino acids. DNA of the CDR3: TGTGCCAGCAGTTACCACCCACCCAAGACAGGGGGCTTTCAGCCCCAGCATTTT. The encoded protein is CASSYHPPKTGGFQPQHF.

The chain recombines TRBV3-1 with TRBJ1-1; TRBD1 might be the D (5 bases). Trimming removed 0 bases at V and 3 bases at J, with 14 bases between. There are 16 residues in the CDR3. The germline V gene encodes CDR1 LGHDT and CDR2 YNNKEL (reference sequence). The DNA of the CDR3 is TGTGCCAGCAGCCAAGATCTCCGACCCAGGGACACTGAAGCTTTCTTT. This gives the protein CASSQDLRPRDTEAFF.